The present entry profiles one T cell receptor beta chain with its context. This entry belongs to a study of blood T cells in healthy people across ages. V lost 3 bases, J lost 3 bases, and 15 bases lay in between. The CDR3 covers 15 residues. Germline V gene lookup returns CDR1 SGHKS and CDR2 YYEKEE (reference sequence). A sample-barcoded 5' primer and a J-beta primer mix were used in a second PCR of roughly 7 to 11 cycles. TCRdb re-derived calls from the 5' RACE reads in MiXCR, one entry per CDR3 protein. The sample shows fewer than 800,000 distinct CDR3 sequences, approximately 49% of them seen only once.

This chain connects TRBV5-5 to TRBJ2-5; D is unclear. The sample consisted of blood. The source of this sequence is a woman in her fifties or sixties in good health. CDR3 amino acids: CASSSPFGREETQYF. The CDR3 nucleotides are TGTGCCAGCAGCTCGCCCTTCGGTCGGGAAGAGACCCAGTACTTC.